The 32 T cell receptor beta chains given below trace back to one sample, sequenced in a study of T-cell memory formation after mild COVID-19. TCRdb itself ran the 5' RACE reads through MiXCR, one entry per CDR3 protein. The sample includes some 190,000 distinct CDR3 sequences, about 18% seen only once; the top ten take 2% to 2.5%. Sequenced: PBMCs or a T cell subset sorted from them (not recorded which). The receptor set was obtained from an adult woman who had mild COVID-19 (a few samples of this study predate the infection). Cell type and time point are not known.

In this sample, this clonotype turned up a few times. V gene TRBV5-1 combines with J gene TRBJ1-3; TRBD1 matches at 8 bases. Germline lookup yields CDR1 SGHRS and CDR2 YFSETQ. V shed 0 bases, J shed 1 base, and the junction held 6 bases outside the gene matches. This CDR3 is built from 17 residues. This CDR3 reads CASSLAPGQESGNTIYF. CDR3 nucleotide sequence: TGCGCCAGCAGCTTGGCCCCGGGACAGGAGTCTGGAAACACCATATATTTT.

The chain is built from TRBV12-3 or TRBV12-4 and TRBJ2-2, with D perhaps TRBD1 or TRBD2 (6 bases each). The CDR3 runs 16 residues. V dropped 3 bases and J dropped 2 bases, with 13 bases sitting between them. The chain's CDR3 is CASSFGGGLNTGELFF. The DNA for the CDR3 is TGTGCCAGCAGTTTCGGGGGCGGACTTAACACCGGGGAGCTGTTTTTT.

The chain links TRBV5-4 to TRBJ1-2; 7 bases map to TRBD1. The germline V gene encodes CDR1 SGHNT and CDR2 YYREEE (reference sequence). The CDR3 contains 15 residues. After removal of 5 bases from V and 4 bases from J, the junction contained 11 bases not matched to a gene. The CDR3 DNA follows: TGTGCCAGCAGTTCAGGAACGGCAGGGGGCTATGGCTACACCTTC. Its translation is CASSSGTAGGYGYTF.

This clonotype has only a few counts. V is TRBV7-9 and J is TRBJ2-2; unclear D gene. V lost 5 bases to trimming and J lost 2 bases, with 15 bases between them. The CDR3 is made up of 16 amino acids. Germline values: CDR1 SEHNR, CDR2 FQNEAQ (reference sequence). CDR3 sequence (DNA): TGTGCCAGCAGCCCCTTGGCGTTCCAAAACACCGGGGAGCTGTTTTTT. Encoded protein: CASSPLAFQNTGELFF.

This clonotype was picked up a small number of times. The genes are TRBV21-1 and TRBJ2-1; the DNA was not used to check the table's D call, TRBD1. TRBV21-1 is a pseudogene segment. The CDR3 extends over 14 amino acids. CDR3 DNA sequence: TGTGCCAGCAGCAGGGACGAGGGGAACAATGAGCAGTTCTTC. This gives the protein CASSRDEGNNEQFF.

This clonotype was picked up a small number of times. The chain recombines TRBV4-3 with TRBJ2-7, with a weak D call TRBD2 (5 bases). The CDR3 contains 15 residues. Germline CDR1 is LGHNA and CDR2 is YSLEER. Trimming removed 1 base from V and 2 bases from J, with 12 bases in between. CDR3 region: CASSQASSNTYEQYF. For the CDR3, the DNA is TGCGCCAGCAGCCAAGCTAGCTCCAACACCTACGAGCAGTACTTC.

This clonotype appeared a few times. This rearrangement joins TRBV6-2 or TRBV6-3 to TRBJ2-1; D is undetermined. This CDR3 has 13 amino acids. Per germline, CDR1 MNHEY and CDR2 SVGEGT. Trimming cost V 7 bases and J 9 bases, with 16 bases left between them. CDR3 sequence reads: CASTKLGTGEQFF. DNA of the CDR3: TGTGCCAGCACCAAGTTAGGAACGGGTGAGCAGTTCTTC.

V gene TRBV29-1 combines with J gene TRBJ1-2; maybe TRBD1 (5 bases). V was pared by 4 bases and J by 8 bases, with 17 bases between. This CDR3 region has 13 residues. CDR1 and CDR2 (germline): SQVTM, ANQGSEA. The CDR3 DNA follows: TGCAGCGTTGTGGCGACAGCTCGGCCGGGCTACACCTTC. Translating gives CSVVATARPGYTF.

The table lists this clonotype with many counts. The chain links TRBV11-2 to TRBJ2-4; D is uncertain. This CDR3 has 13 amino acids. Trimming shortened V by 3 bases and J by 3 bases, and 6 bases separated the two germline ends. Germline CDR1 SGHAT, CDR2 FQNNGV. The DNA of the CDR3 is TGTGCCAGCAGCTTGGAGAGCAAAAACATTCAGTACTTC. Its translation: CASSLESKNIQYF. The full variable domain, completed using reference TRBV11-2 and TRBJ2-4, is EAGVAQSPRYKIIEKRQSVAFWCNPISGHATLYWYQQILGQGPKLLIQFQNNGVVDDSQLPKDRFSAERLKGVDSTLKIQPAKLEDSAVYLCASSLESKNIQYFGAGTRLSVL.

The chain joins TRBV6-5 to TRBJ2-2, with TRBD1 matching over 8 bases. Germline-derived CDR1 and CDR2 are MNHEY and SVGAGI. Trimming took 4 bases from V and 5 from J; bases not matched to a gene: 3. CDR3 length: 14 residues. DNA for the CDR3: TGTGCCAGCAGTTCGGGACAGGCGACCGGGGAGCTGTTTTTT. It specifies CASSSGQATGELFF.

This clonotype was seen ten or more times. J is TRBJ2-1 and V is TRBV12-3 or TRBV12-4, with 7 bases matching TRBD2. With V trimmed by 5 bases and J by 7 bases, 5 bases remained unmatched. CDR3 length: 13 residues. The CDR3 bases are TGTGCCAGCAGTAGTGGGGACTATAATGAGCAGTTCTTC. It yields the protein CASSSGDYNEQFF.

The chain links TRBV25-1 to TRBJ2-7, with 8 bases matching TRBD1. The CDR3 has 15 residues. Germline V gene lookup returns CDR1 MGHDK and CDR2 SYGVNS. Trimming cost V 2 bases and J 4 bases; bases outside gene matches: 7. CDR3 sequence (DNA): TGTGCCAGCAGTGAAGGTAACAGGGGGGTGTACGAGCAGTACTTC. Protein product: CASSEGNRGVYEQYF.

This clonotype was seen just once. The J gene is TRBJ1-5, the V gene TRBV18, with D maybe TRBD1 (5 bases). The CDR3 contains 15 residues. Trimming pared 3 bases from V and 1 base from J, leaving 10 bases between. Germline assignment: CDR1 KGHSH and CDR2 LQKENI. The CDR3 is CASSPNGQSNQPQHF. CDR3 DNA sequence: TGTGCCAGCTCACCTAATGGACAAAGCAATCAGCCCCAGCATTTT.

The sample holds a few counts of this clonotype. The chain employs TRBV7-9 and TRBJ2-5, with D unresolved. The CDR3 contains 14 residues. In germline, CDR1 is SEHNR, CDR2 FQNEAQ (reference sequence). V was shortened by 2 bases and J by 5 bases, with 12 bases between the two germline ends. CDR3 amino acids: CASSLTSAVETQYF. The DNA of the CDR3 is TGTGCCAGCAGCTTAACGTCGGCAGTGGAGACCCAGTACTTC.

This clonotype was observed a handful of times. V gene TRBV7-6 combines with J gene TRBJ2-7, with 9 bases aligning to TRBD2. V lost 4 bases, J lost 2 bases, and 12 bases stayed unmatched. Germline CDR1 is SGHVS and CDR2 is FNYEAQ. The CDR3 is 17 residues long. This CDR3 is CASSSRLAATQAYEQYF. Here the CDR3 DNA reads TGTGCCAGCAGCTCTCGACTAGCGGCAACCCAAGCCTACGAGCAGTACTTC. Together with reference TRBV7-6 and TRBJ2-7, the CDR3 gives the full variable domain: GAGVSQSPRYKVTKRGQDVALRCDPISGHVSLYWYRQALGQGPEFLTYFNYEAQQDKSGLPNDRFSAERPEGSISTLTIQRTEQRDSAMYRCASSSRLAATQAYEQYFGPGTRLTVT.

The gene calls are TRBV7-2 and TRBJ2-5; 7 bases agree with TRBD1. The ends lost 5 bases at V and 1 base at J; junction bases unmatched: 4. The germline gives CDR1 SGHTA, CDR2 FQGNSA. This CDR3 region has 14 residues. The DNA of the CDR3 is TGTGCCAGCAGCCCCAAGGGGGCCCAAGAGACCCAGTACTTC. Its protein is CASSPKGAQETQYF.

V is TRBV6-6 and J is TRBJ2-1, with 11 bases matching TRBD2. The V and J ends lost 5 bases and 9 bases, in that order; junction bases with no gene match: 6. The CDR3 consists of 14 residues. From germline, CDR1 is MNHNY and CDR2 SVGAGI (reference sequence). Here the CDR3 DNA reads TGTGCCAGCAGTCCTCAACTAGCGGGAGCTGAGCAGTTCTTC. Amino acid sequence: CASSPQLAGAEQFF.

The rearrangement uses TRBV12-3 or TRBV12-4 and TRBJ1-3; 7 bases are a match to TRBD1. V dropped 6 bases and J dropped 4; count of bases not matched to a gene: 15. The CDR3 contains 17 residues. This chain's CDR3 is CASSSSPSKGAGNTIYF. In nucleotides, the CDR3 is TGTGCCAGCAGCTCCAGTCCTAGTAAGGGGGCAGGAAACACCATATATTTT.

This clonotype turned up a few times. The chain has TRBV10-2 and TRBJ1-5, with unresolved D. Trimming took 2 bases from V and 2 from J, leaving 10 bases between them. This CDR3 is built from 15 residues. Germline CDR1 and CDR2: WSHSY and SAAADI. Here the CDR3 reads CASSETPGGNQPQHF. The CDR3 bases are TGCGCCAGCAGTGAGACCCCCGGGGGCAATCAGCCCCAGCATTTT.

The chain links TRBV9 to TRBJ2-3; tentative D call: TRBD1 (6 bases). V lost 5 bases and J lost 0, with 19 bases in between. The germline CDR1 and CDR2 sequences are SGDLS and YYNGEE. The CDR3 loop spans 17 amino acids. The CDR3 sequence: CASSASNGDTSTDTQYF. The CDR3 nucleotides are TGTGCCAGCAGTGCCTCGAACGGGGACACTAGCACAGATACGCAGTATTTT. Complete variable domain (other parts from reference TRBV9 and TRBJ2-3): DSGVTQTPKHLITATGQRVTLRCSPRSGDLSVYWYQQSLDQGLQFLIQYYNGEERAKGNILERFSAQQFPDLHSELNLSSLELGDSALYFCASSASNGDTSTDTQYFGPGTRLTVL.

DNA of the CDR3: TGTGCCAGCAGTTTCCAGGGCAGCTCCTACGAGCAGTACTTC. Its translation: CASSFQGSSYEQYF. This chain uses TRBV12-3 or TRBV12-4 with TRBJ2-7; a weak D match, TRBD1 (5 bases). Trimming shortened V by 3 bases and J by 0 bases, and 9 bases separated the two germline ends. The CDR3 has 14 amino acids.

V usage is TRBV7-6 and J usage is TRBJ1-5, with D possibly matching TRBD1 (6 bases). CDR3 length equals 13 residues. CDR1 and CDR2 from the germline V gene are SGHVS and FNYEAQ. V was trimmed by 5 bases and J by 5 bases, leaving 10 bases between them. The CDR3 DNA sequence: TGTGCCAGCAGCATGAGACAGGATCAGCCCCAGCATTTT. Translated, it gives CASSMRQDQPQHF.

The V gene is TRBV5-1, the J gene TRBJ1-2; 12 nucleotides agree with TRBD1. The germline V gene encodes CDR1 SGHRS and CDR2 YFSETQ. This CDR3 has 18 amino acids. J lost 4 bases, V lost 3 bases, and 13 bases had no gene match. The CDR3 protein is CASSSLPGQGARSYGYTF. The CDR3 DNA sequence: TGCGCCAGCAGCTCCTTACCGGGACAGGGGGCGAGGAGCTATGGCTACACCTTC.

This chain links TRBV25-1 with TRBJ1-2, with 7 bases aligning to TRBD1. This CDR3 is 14 amino acids long. V lost 7 bases and J lost 8; bases outside the gene matches: 13. Germline lookup yields CDR1 MGHDK and CDR2 SYGVNS. The DNA of the CDR3 is TGTGCCAGCACCTCGGGACAGACCGGCTACGGCTACACCTTC. This encodes CASTSGQTGYGYTF.

This clonotype was detected only a few times. This chain links TRBV4-1 with TRBJ2-2; D unclear. This CDR3 comprises 12 residues. V was clipped by 0 bases and J by 6 bases, with 2 bases between them. Germline CDR1 MGHRA, CDR2 YSYEKL. CDR3 nucleotides: TGCGCCAGCAGCCAAGAAGCCGGGGAGCTGTTTTTT. Residues: CASSQEAGELFF.

J is TRBJ2-7 and V is TRBV5-1; TRBD1 agrees at 7 bases. The J segment lost 4 bases and the V segment lost 1 base, leaving 11 bases of the junction unmatched. This CDR3 has 16 residues. The germline V gene has CDR1 SGHRS and CDR2 YFSETQ. The CDR3, as DNA: TGCGCCAGCAGCTTGAACGTGGCAGGGGGTAATTACGAGCAGTACTTC. It specifies CASSLNVAGGNYEQYF.

The rearrangement uses TRBV7-2 and TRBJ2-3; 10 bases line up with TRBD2. With V trimmed by 4 bases and J by 5 bases, 12 bases remained unmatched. Germline CDR1 is SGHTA and CDR2 is FQGNSA. This CDR3 comprises 17 residues. Here the CDR3 DNA reads TGTGCCAGCAGCTCAGAAGGCGCGGCTAGCGGGAGAGATACGCAGTATTTT. This sequence encodes CASSSEGAASGRDTQYF.

This clonotype has just a few counts. The J gene is TRBJ1-1, the V gene TRBV19, with D uncertain. Germline lookup yields CDR1 LNHDA and CDR2 SQIVND (reference sequence). Trimming shortened V by 5 bases and J by 0 bases, and 25 bases separated the two germline ends. This CDR3 is 19 amino acids long. CDR3: CASSSRRFRHNHMNTEAFF. The CDR3 DNA sequence: TGTGCCAGTAGTTCCAGGCGTTTTCGGCACAATCACATGAACACTGAAGCTTTCTTT.

This chain connects TRBV20-1 to TRBJ2-3; a possible D gene is TRBD2 (5 bases). Trimming removed 0 bases at V and 2 bases at J, with 12 bases between. CDR1 and CDR2 (germline): DFQATT, SNEGSKA (reference sequence). This CDR3 has 15 residues. In DNA form, the CDR3 reads TGCAGTGCTAGAGATGGGCGGGCCCACACAGATACGCAGTATTTT. Protein sequence: CSARDGRAHTDTQYF.

This clonotype was detected a few times. This chain uses TRBV29-1 with TRBJ1-2, with D unclear. The CDR3 is made up of 16 amino acids. Trimming took 6 bases from V and 3 from J, leaving 23 bases between them. Looked up from germline, CDR1 is SQVTM and CDR2 is ANQGSEA. The CDR3 region is CSVLSWAITGDYGYTF. CDR3 nucleotides: TGCAGCGTCCTTTCATGGGCCATAACGGGAGACTATGGCTACACCTTC.

This clonotype was seen many times. The chain uses TRBV24-1 and TRBJ2-7, with a possible D match to TRBD2 (6 bases). V was pared by 4 bases and J by 2 bases, with 14 bases between. This CDR3 comprises 15 residues. From germline, CDR1 is KGHDR and CDR2 SFDVKD. CDR3 amino acids: CATSDRRGGTYEQYF. DNA of the CDR3: TGTGCCACCAGTGACCGCCGCGGCGGGACCTACGAGCAGTACTTC.

The chain recombines TRBV5-4 with TRBJ2-3, with TRBD2 identical over 8 bases. This CDR3 has 15 amino acids. CDR1 is SGHNT and CDR2 is YYREEE in the germline V gene (reference sequence). V shed 4 bases and J 2 bases; nucleotides not matched to a gene: 6. The DNA for the CDR3 is TGTGCCAGCAGCCTTTTAGCGGGGCTCACAGATACGCAGTATTTT. Amino acid sequence: CASSLLAGLTDTQYF.